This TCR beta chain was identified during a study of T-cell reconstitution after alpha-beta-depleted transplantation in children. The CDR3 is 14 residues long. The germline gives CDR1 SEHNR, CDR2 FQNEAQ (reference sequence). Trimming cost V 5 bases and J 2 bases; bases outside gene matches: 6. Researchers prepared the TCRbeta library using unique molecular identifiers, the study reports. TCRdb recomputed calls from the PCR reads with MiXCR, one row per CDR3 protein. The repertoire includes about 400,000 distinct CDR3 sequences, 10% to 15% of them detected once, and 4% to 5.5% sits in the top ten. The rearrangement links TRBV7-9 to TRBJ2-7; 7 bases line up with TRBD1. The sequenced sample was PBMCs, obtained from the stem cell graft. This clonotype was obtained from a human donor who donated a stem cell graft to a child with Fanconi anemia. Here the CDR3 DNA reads TGTGCCAGCAGCAGGGACAGCGAAGCCTACGAGCAGTACTTC. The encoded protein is CASSRDSEAYEQYF.